This entry lists 11 T cell receptor beta chains sequenced from one sample in a study of blood T cell repertoires in COVID-19. The data were produced by immunoSEQ multiplex PCR, yet TCRdb's version contains in-frame clones alone and is incomplete. The sample contains about 65,000 clones, 90% of which appear only once. The sample consisted of peripheral blood. Every receptor here comes from a man aged 55 to 70 with acute or convalescent COVID-19.

The V and J genes are TRBV11-2 and TRBJ2-7; D unresolved. Germline-derived CDR1 and CDR2 are SGHAT and FQNNGV. V was clipped by 2 bases and J by 5 bases, with 10 bases between them. The length of the CDR3 is 13 residues. CDR3 DNA sequence: TGTGCCAGCAGCTTAAAGAGAATCGACGAGCAGTACTTC. It yields the protein CASSLKRIDEQYF.

This clone showed up just once. This sequence joins TRBV27 and TRBJ1-4, with TRBD1 matching over 8 bases. CDR1 and CDR2 (germline): MNHEY, SMNVEV (reference sequence). There are 16 residues in the CDR3. V shed 5 bases and J 6 bases; nucleotides not matched to a gene: 11. As DNA, the CDR3 is TGTGCCAGCAGTAACGGGGCAGGGGGCGGGTATGAAAAACTGTTTTTT. Its translation is CASSNGAGGGYEKLFF.

The chain combines TRBV6-5 with TRBJ1-1; D ambiguous. The CDR3 sequence is 14 residues long. Trimming removed 6 bases from V and 0 bases from J, with 11 bases in between. Germline CDR1 MNHEY, CDR2 SVGAGI. The CDR3 here is CASSPSSLNTEAFF. The DNA of the CDR3 is TGTGCCAGCAGCCCCAGTTCTTTGAACACTGAAGCTTTCTTT.

The genes are TRBV28 and TRBJ2-1; tentative D call: TRBD1 (6 bases). The germline V gene encodes CDR1 MDHEN and CDR2 SYDVKM. This CDR3 has 14 amino acids. The V end was cut by 7 bases, the J end by 0 bases, with 10 bases between. The CDR3 loop reads CASIKQGSYNEQFF. CDR3 bases: TGTGCCAGCATAAAACAGGGCTCCTACAATGAGCAGTTCTTC. The full variable domain, in which reference TRBV28 and TRBJ2-1 provide the parts outside the CDR3, is DVKVTQSSRYLVKRTGEKVFLECVQDMDHENMFWYRQDPGLGLRLIYFSYDVKMKEKGDIPEGYSVSREKKERFSLILESASTNQTSMYLCASIKQGSYNEQFFGPGTRLTVL.

The J gene is TRBJ1-1, the V gene TRBV18; D not certain. CDR3 length equals 14 residues. V shed 2 bases and J shed 0 bases, with 7 bases lying between them. The germline gives CDR1 KGHSH, CDR2 LQKENI. The CDR3 sequence is CASSPTLMNTEAFF. The CDR3 DNA reads TGTGCCAGCTCACCAACCCTAATGAACACTGAAGCTTTCTTT.

This sequence joins TRBV27 and TRBJ2-7, with D perhaps matching TRBD2 (5 bases). This CDR3 region has 16 residues. V was cut by 2 bases and J by 4 bases, with 18 bases left in between. Germline V gene data show CDR1 as MNHEY and CDR2 as SMNVEV (reference sequence). The CDR3 DNA is TGTGCCAGCAGTTTAGCTAGGACTCTTTATGAATACGAGCAGTACTTC. Its protein is CASSLARTLYEYEQYF.

The V call is TRBV30, the J call TRBJ1-2; 7 positions match TRBD1. This CDR3 is built from 13 residues. Per germline, CDR1 GTSNPN and CDR2 SVGIG (reference sequence). Unmatched junction bases numbered 7, after V lost 5 bases and J lost 4 bases. The chain's CDR3 is CAWAPGGSYGYTF. CDR3 sequence (DNA): TGTGCCTGGGCCCCAGGGGGGAGCTATGGCTACACCTTC.

The chain combines TRBV18 with TRBJ1-4; possible D gene TRBD1, 6 bases. CDR1 is KGHSH and CDR2 is LQKENI in the germline V gene. V lost 2 bases to trimming and J lost 5 bases, with 12 bases between them. The CDR3 runs 15 residues. In nucleotides, the CDR3 is TGTGCCAGCTCACCATTGTTACAGGGAAATGAAAAACTGTTTTTT. Its protein product is CASSPLLQGNEKLFF.

This sequence joins TRBV19 and TRBJ1-5, with D hard to call. Trimming pared 4 bases from V and 6 bases from J, leaving 13 bases between. Germline V CDR1 and CDR2: LNHDA, SQIVND (reference sequence). The CDR3 consists of 14 residues. The CDR3: CASSTGNVGQPQHF. The CDR3 nucleotides read TGTGCCAGTAGTACCGGGAACGTTGGTCAGCCCCAGCATTTT.

The chain links TRBV7-9 to TRBJ1-6; 7 nucleotides line up with TRBD1. J was trimmed by 7 bases and V by 1 base; bases with no gene match: 13. CDR3 length: 18 amino acids. CDR1 is SEHNR and CDR2 is FQNEAQ in the germline V gene (reference sequence). This CDR3 is CASSLGASGQARNSPLHF. In DNA, the CDR3 is TGTGCCAGCAGCTTAGGGGCCTCAGGACAGGCGAGAAATTCACCCCTCCACTTT.

The chain carries TRBV3-1 (or the pseudogene TRBV3-2) and TRBJ1-2; weak D call: TRBD1 (5 bases). This CDR3 region has 15 residues. CDR1 and CDR2 (germline): LGHDT, YNNKEL (reference sequence). The ends were cut back, 3 bases at V and 8 bases at J, with 19 bases in the middle. In DNA form, the CDR3 reads TGTGCCAGCAGCCACTCGCCAGGGCAGGGTAGAGGCTACACCTTC. It translates to CASSHSPGQGRGYTF.